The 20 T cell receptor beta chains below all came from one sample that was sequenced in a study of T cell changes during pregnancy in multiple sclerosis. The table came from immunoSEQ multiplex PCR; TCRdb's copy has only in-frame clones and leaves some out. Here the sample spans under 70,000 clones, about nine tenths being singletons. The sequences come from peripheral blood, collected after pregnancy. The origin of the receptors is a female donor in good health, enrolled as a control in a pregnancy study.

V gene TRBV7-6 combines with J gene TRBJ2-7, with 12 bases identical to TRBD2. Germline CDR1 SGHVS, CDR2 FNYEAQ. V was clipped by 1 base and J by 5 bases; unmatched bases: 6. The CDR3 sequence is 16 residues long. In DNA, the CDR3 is TGTGCCAGCAGCTTAGGGCTAGCGGGGGGGCAACACGAGCAGTACTTC. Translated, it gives CASSLGLAGGQHEQYF.

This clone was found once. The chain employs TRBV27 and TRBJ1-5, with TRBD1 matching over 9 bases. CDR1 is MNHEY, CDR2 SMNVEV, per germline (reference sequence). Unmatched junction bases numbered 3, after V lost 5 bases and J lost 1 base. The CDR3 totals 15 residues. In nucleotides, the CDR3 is TGTGCCAGCAGTCCACAGGGGGCGAGCAATCAGCCCCAGCATTTT. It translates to CASSPQGASNQPQHF.

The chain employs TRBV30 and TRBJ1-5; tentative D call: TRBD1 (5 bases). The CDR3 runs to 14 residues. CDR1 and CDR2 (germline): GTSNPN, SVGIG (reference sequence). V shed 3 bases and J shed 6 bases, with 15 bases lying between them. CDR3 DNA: TGTGCCTGGAGCCTGCGGGGGATGAGTCAGCCCCAGCATTTT. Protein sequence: CAWSLRGMSQPQHF. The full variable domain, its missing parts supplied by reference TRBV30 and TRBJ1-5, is SQTIHQWPATLVQPVGSPLSLECTVEGTSNPNLYWYRQAAGRGLQLLFYSVGIGQISSEVPQNLSASRPQDRQFILSSKKLLLSDSGFYLCAWSLRGMSQPQHFGDGTRLSIL.

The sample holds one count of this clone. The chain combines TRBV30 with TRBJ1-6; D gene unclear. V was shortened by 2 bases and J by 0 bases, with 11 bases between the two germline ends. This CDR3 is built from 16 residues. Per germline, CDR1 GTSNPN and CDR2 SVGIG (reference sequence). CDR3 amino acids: CAWSKPRSSYNSPLHF. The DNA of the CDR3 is TGTGCCTGGAGTAAACCCAGAAGCTCCTATAATTCACCCCTCCACTTT.

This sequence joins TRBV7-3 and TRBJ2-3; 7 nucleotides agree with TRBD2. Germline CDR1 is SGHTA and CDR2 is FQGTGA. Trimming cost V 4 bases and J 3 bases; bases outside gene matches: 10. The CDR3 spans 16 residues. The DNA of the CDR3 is TGTGCCAGCAGCTCAGGGAGGGACTGGAGGACAGATACGCAGTATTTT. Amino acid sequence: CASSSGRDWRTDTQYF.

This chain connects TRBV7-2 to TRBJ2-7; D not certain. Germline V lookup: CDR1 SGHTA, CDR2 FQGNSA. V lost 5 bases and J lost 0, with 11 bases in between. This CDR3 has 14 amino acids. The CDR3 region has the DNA TGTGCCAGCAGCCTAACGACTTCCTCCTACGAGCAGTACTTC. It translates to CASSLTTSSYEQYF.

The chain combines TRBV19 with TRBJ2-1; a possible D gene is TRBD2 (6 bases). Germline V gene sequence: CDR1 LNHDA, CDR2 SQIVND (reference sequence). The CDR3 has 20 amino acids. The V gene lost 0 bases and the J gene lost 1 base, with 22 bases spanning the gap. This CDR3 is CASSIDRTSRAPISYNEQFF. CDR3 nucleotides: TGTGCCAGTAGTATAGATCGAACTAGCCGAGCCCCCATATCCTACAATGAGCAGTTCTTC.

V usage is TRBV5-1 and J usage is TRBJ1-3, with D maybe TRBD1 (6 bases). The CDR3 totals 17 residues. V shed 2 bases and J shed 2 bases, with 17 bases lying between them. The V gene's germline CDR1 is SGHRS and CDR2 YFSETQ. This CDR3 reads CASSFGQYKVPGNTIYF. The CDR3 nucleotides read TGCGCCAGCAGCTTTGGACAGTACAAGGTTCCTGGAAACACCATATATTTT.

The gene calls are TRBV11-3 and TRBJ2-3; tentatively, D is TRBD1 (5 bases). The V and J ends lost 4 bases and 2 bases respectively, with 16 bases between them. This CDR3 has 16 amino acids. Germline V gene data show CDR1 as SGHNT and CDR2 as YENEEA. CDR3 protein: CASSWSTGNPTDTQYF. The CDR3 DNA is TGTGCCAGCAGCTGGAGTACAGGAAACCCCACAGATACGCAGTATTTT.

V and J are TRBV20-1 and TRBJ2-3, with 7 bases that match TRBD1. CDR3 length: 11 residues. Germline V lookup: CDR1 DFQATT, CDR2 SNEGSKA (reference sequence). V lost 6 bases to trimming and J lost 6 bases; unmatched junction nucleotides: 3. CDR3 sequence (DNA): TGCAGTGCATACAGGGGTGATACGCAGTATTTT. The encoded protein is CSAYRGDTQYF.

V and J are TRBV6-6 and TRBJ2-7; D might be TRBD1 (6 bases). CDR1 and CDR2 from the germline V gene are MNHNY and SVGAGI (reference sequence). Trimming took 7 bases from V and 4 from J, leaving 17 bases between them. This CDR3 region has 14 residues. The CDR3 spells CASTLTGTNYEQYF. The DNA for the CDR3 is TGTGCCAGCACACTGACCGGGACAAATTACGAGCAGTACTTC.

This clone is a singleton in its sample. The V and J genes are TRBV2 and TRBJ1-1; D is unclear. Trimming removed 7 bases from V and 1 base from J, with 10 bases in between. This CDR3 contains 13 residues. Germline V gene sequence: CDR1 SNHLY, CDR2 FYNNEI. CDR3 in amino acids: CASKNNRNTEAFF. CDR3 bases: TGTGCCAGCAAAAACAACAGGAACACTGAAGCTTTCTTT.

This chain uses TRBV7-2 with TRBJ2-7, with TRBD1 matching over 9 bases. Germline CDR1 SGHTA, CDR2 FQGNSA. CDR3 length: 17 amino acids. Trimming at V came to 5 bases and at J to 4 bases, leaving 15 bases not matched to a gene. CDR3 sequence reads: CASSRTGTGGRAYEQYF. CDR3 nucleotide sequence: TGTGCCAGCAGCCGTACCGGAACAGGGGGCAGGGCTTACGAGCAGTACTTC.

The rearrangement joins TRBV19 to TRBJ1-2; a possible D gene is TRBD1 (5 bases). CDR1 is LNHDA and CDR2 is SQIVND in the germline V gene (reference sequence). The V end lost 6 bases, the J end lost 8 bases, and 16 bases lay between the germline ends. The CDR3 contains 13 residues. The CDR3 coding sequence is TGTGCCAGTAGAGTGGAGGGGTTTGGCGGCTACACCTTC. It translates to CASRVEGFGGYTF.

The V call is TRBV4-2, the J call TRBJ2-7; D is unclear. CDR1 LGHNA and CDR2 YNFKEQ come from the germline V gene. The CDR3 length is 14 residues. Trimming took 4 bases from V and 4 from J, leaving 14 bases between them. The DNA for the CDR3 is TGTGCCAGCAGCCCAGACCCTATATATTACGAGCAGTACTTC. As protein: CASSPDPIYYEQYF.

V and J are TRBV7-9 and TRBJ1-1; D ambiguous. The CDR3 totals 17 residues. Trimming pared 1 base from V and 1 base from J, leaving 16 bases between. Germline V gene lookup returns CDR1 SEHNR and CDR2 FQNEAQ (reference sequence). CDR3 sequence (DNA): TGTGCCAGCAGCTTAGACCCCTTTTGGGCAGCGAACACTGAAGCTTTCTTT. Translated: CASSLDPFWAANTEAFF.

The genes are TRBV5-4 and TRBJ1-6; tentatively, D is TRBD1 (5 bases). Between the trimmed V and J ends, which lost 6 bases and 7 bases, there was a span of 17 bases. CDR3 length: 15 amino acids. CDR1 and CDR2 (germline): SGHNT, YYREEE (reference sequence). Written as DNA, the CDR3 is TGTGCCAGCACTCGAAACTTGGAGGGGAATTCACCCCTCCACTTT. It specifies CASTRNLEGNSPLHF.

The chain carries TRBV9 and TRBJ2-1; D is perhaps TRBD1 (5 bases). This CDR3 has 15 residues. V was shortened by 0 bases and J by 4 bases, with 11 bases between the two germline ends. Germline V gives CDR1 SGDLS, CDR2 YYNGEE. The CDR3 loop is CASSVAPGIYNEQFF. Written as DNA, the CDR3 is TGTGCCAGCAGCGTAGCACCAGGGATTTACAATGAGCAGTTCTTC.

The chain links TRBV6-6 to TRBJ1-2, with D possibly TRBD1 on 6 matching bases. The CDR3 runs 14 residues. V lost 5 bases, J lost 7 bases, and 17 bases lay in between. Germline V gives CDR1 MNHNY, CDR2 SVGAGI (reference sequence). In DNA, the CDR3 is TGTGCCAGCAGTCCAGATCAGGGGCACAGTGGCTACACCTTC. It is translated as CASSPDQGHSGYTF.

For the CDR3, the DNA is TGCGCCAGCAGATACCGGGACTCCCTAGGCGGGGAGCTGTTTTTT. Translation gives CASRYRDSLGGELFF. The chain links TRBV5-1 to TRBJ2-2; D is possibly TRBD2 (6 bases). Trimming pared 5 bases from V and 7 bases from J, leaving 18 bases between. This CDR3 has 15 residues. Germline CDR1 is SGHRS and CDR2 is YFSETQ.